The following is a TCR beta chain sequence with its context. What it binds is not known. Each donor was nominally healthy when sampled (though unrecorded immune exposures were likely). The germline V gene encodes CDR1 SGHRS and CDR2 YFSETQ. This CDR3 comprises 19 residues. Trimming shortened V by 0 bases and J by 4 bases, and 25 bases separated the two germline ends. This sample was taken from a study of cytomegalovirus exposure and HLA in healthy donors. Study-level findings and limits: Later, TCR association rates were found to vary by HLA locus, highest for DRB1 and lowest for HLA-C. Associated with HLA alleles at 0.05 false discovery rate in a later analysis were around 17,000 TCR beta sequences.

The PCR employed 60 Vbeta primers together with 13 Jbeta primers. The table came from immunoSEQ multiplex PCR; TCRdb's copy has only in-frame clones and leaves some out. This table holds approximately 37,000 clones. This receptor was obtained from a male donor in good health and CMV-seronegative. The sample comprised PBMCs. V usage is TRBV5-1 and J usage is TRBJ1-2, with a possible D match to TRBD1 (5 bases). The CDR3 bases are TGCGCCAGCAGCTTGGCCGCGGGGCCCCAGGCGCGGAGTACCTATGGCTACACCTTC. It encodes CASSLAAGPQARSTYGYTF. Full variable domain (outside the CDR3, taken from reference TRBV5-1 and TRBJ1-2): KAGVTQTPRYLIKTRGQQVTLSCSPISGHRSVSWYQQTPGQGLQFLFEYFSETQRNKGNFPGRFSGRQFSNSRSEMNVSTLELGDSALYLCASSLAAGPQARSTYGYTFGSGTRLTVV.